The 21 T cell receptor beta chains reported below all come from one sample, sequenced in a study. MiXCR, run by TCRdb on the RT-PCR reads, gives a single entry per CDR3 protein. The sample has about 680,000 distinct CDR3 sequences, 13% to 15% seen once. The sample consisted of memory CD4+ T cells from blood. The receptors here all came from a female donor in good health, serving as a healthy control.

The chain is built from TRBV19 and TRBJ2-4; D ambiguous. In germline, CDR1 is LNHDA, CDR2 SQIVND (reference sequence). Deletions cut 4 bases from V and 2 bases from J, with 12 bases between. The CDR3 totals 15 residues. This CDR3 reads CASSRLGGSKNIQYF. CDR3 nucleotides: TGTGCCAGTAGTAGGCTAGGCGGATCCAAAAACATTCAGTACTTC.

The table lists this clonotype with a few counts. This rearrangement joins TRBV20-1 to TRBJ2-1; no firm D call. V lost 2 bases, J lost 10 bases, and 9 bases lay in between. Germline V gene sequence: CDR1 DFQATT, CDR2 SNEGSKA (reference sequence). CDR3 length equals 11 residues. The CDR3 bases are TGCAGTGCTAGATTTTTATACGAGCAGTTCTTC. This sequence encodes CSARFLYEQFF.

In its sample, this clonotype was seen a few times. One junction end does not reproduce the germline sequence, and a read error may be involved. The J gene is TRBJ2-1, the V gene TRBV7-7, with D unclear. Germline V lookup: CDR1 SSHAT, CDR2 FNYEAQ (reference sequence). The CDR3 contains 13 residues. CDR3 nucleotides: TGTGCTAGCAGCTTACAGACCTACAATGAGCAGTTCTTC. Translation gives CASSLQTYNEQFF.

This clonotype was observed at least ten times. The junction differs from germline at one of its ends, possibly a read error. The V call is TRBV15, the J call TRBJ2-1; maybe TRBD2 (6 bases). Germline V lookup: CDR1 LNHNV, CDR2 YYDKDF (reference sequence). This CDR3 is built from 12 residues. The CDR3 nucleotides read TGTGCCACCAGCAGAGGGGAGGCAGGCTCGCTCTTC. Amino acid sequence: CATSRGEAGSLF.

This clonotype showed up just a few times. The rearrangement links TRBV9 to TRBJ2-3; TRBD2 matches 8 bases. CDR3 length: 14 amino acids. J was trimmed by 4 bases and V by 4 bases; bases with no gene match: 5. Germline V CDR1 and CDR2: SGDLS, YYNGEE. The CDR3 sequence is CASSPGTSSDTQYF. The CDR3 region has the DNA TGTGCCAGCAGCCCCGGGACTAGTTCAGATACGCAGTATTTT.

Written as DNA, the CDR3 is TGTGCCAGCAGCATAGCCGGAACCCATGGCTACACCTTC. Amino acid sequence: CASSIAGTHGYTF. The V call is TRBV6-2 or TRBV6-3, the J call TRBJ1-2; unclear D gene. The CDR3 runs to 13 residues. Germline CDR1 and CDR2: MNHEY and SVGEGT. V lost 6 bases, J lost 6 bases, and 14 bases lay in between.

This clonotype was seen a few times. Germline and junction disagree at one end, which may indicate a read error. J is TRBJ2-2 and V is TRBV2; 10 nucleotides match TRBD2. The germline V gene encodes CDR1 SNHLY and CDR2 FYNNEI. The CDR3 sequence is 14 residues long. The CDR3 sequence is CAGRTSGNTGELFF. CDR3 nucleotide sequence: TGTGCCGGCAGGACTAGCGGGAACACCGGGGAGCTGTTTTTT. The full variable domain, in which reference TRBV2 and TRBJ2-2 provide the parts outside the CDR3, is EPEVTQTPSHQVTQMGQEVILRCVPISNHLYFYWYRQILGQKVEFLVSFYNNEISEKSEIFDDQFSVERPDGSNFTLKIRSTKLEDSAMYFCAGRTSGNTGELFFGEGSRLTVL.

This clonotype was seen at least ten times. The CDR3 is CSVDTGSRETQYF. The CDR3 coding sequence is TGCAGCGTTGATACAGGGAGCCGAGAGACCCAGTACTTC. This chain uses TRBV29-1 with TRBJ2-5; possibly TRBD1 for D (6 bases). V was cut by 3 bases and J by 4 bases, with 12 bases left in between. The length of the CDR3 is 13 residues. Germline V lookup: CDR1 SQVTM, CDR2 ANQGSEA.

This clonotype was recorded many times. The chain has TRBV20-1 and TRBJ2-1; D remains unclear. V lost 3 bases, J lost 6 bases, and 12 bases lay in between. The length of the CDR3 is 13 residues. Germline loops: CDR1 DFQATT, CDR2 SNEGSKA (reference sequence). The CDR3 DNA reads TGCAGTGCTAGGTACTCTAGGACCAATGAGCAGTTCTTC. Amino acids: CSARYSRTNEQFF.

In this sample, this clonotype turned up a few times. CDR3 residues: CASSQDYGGVWQPQHF. The CDR3 bases are TGCGCCAGCAGCCAAGATTACGGCGGGGTTTGGCAGCCCCAGCATTTT. V gene TRBV4-3 combines with J gene TRBJ1-5; D call uncertain. Germline lookup yields CDR1 LGHNA and CDR2 YSLEER. V was cut by 0 bases and J by 7 bases, with 16 bases left in between. The CDR3 contains 16 residues.

The chain joins TRBV7-9 to TRBJ1-2, with 8 bases that match TRBD1. This CDR3 is built from 15 residues. The junction had 7 bases not matched to a gene; V was cut back by 0 bases and J by 7 bases. Germline CDR1 reads SEHNR; CDR2 reads FQNEAQ (reference sequence). The DNA of the CDR3 is TGTGCCAGCAGCTTAGCCCAGGGGGCGCAATCTGGCTACACCTTC. Translation: CASSLAQGAQSGYTF.

V is TRBV5-1 and J is TRBJ1-1, with 7 bases identical to TRBD1. There are 15 residues in the CDR3. CDR1 SGHRS and CDR2 YFSETQ come from the germline V gene. V shed 3 bases, J shed 1 base, and the junction held 6 bases outside the gene matches. In DNA, the CDR3 is TGCGCCAGCAGCTCCACAGGGGAAGAGAACACTGAAGCTTTCTTT. Its protein is CASSSTGEENTEAFF.

This clonotype was picked up a small number of times. The V gene is TRBV6-6, the J gene TRBJ2-7; 11 bases line up with TRBD1. The CDR3 loop spans 15 amino acids. Germline CDR1 and CDR2: MNHNY and SVGAGI (reference sequence). The V gene end was trimmed by 7 bases and the J gene end by 4 bases; junction bases not matched to a gene: 9. The CDR3 DNA follows: TGTGCCAGCAATAACCGGGACAGGGGGACATACGAGCAGTACTTC. Protein: CASNNRDRGTYEQYF.

This clonotype was seen a few times. V and J are TRBV20-1 and TRBJ2-5; 7 nucleotides match TRBD2. Germline V lookup: CDR1 DFQATT, CDR2 SNEGSKA (reference sequence). Trimming took 6 bases from V and 3 from J; bases not matched to a gene: 10. The CDR3 loop spans 14 amino acids. CDR3 in DNA: TGCAGTGCCCTTATGGGCGGGAGAAAAGAGACCCAGTACTTC. This codes for CSALMGGRKETQYF.

This clonotype occurred a few times. The chain carries TRBV6-5 and TRBJ2-1; 7 nucleotides agree with TRBD1. After removal of 6 bases from V and 6 bases from J, the junction contained 8 bases not matched to a gene. CDR1 MNHEY and CDR2 SVGAGI come from the germline V gene. The CDR3 runs 14 residues. CDR3: CASRLVAGGNEQFF. The CDR3 DNA sequence: TGTGCCAGCAGACTTGTGGCAGGGGGCAATGAGCAGTTCTTC.

The rearrangement uses TRBV5-4 and TRBJ2-7, with TRBD2 as a possible D gene (6 bases). The ends were cut back, 4 bases at V and 7 bases at J, with 18 bases in the middle. CDR3 length equals 14 residues. CDR1 and CDR2 from the germline V gene are SGHNT and YYREEE (reference sequence). Here the CDR3 reads CASSPILASEEQYF. Here the CDR3 DNA reads TGTGCCAGCAGCCCGATACTAGCTTCCGAAGAGCAGTACTTC.

The V and J genes are TRBV3-1 and TRBJ1-1, with D possibly being TRBD1 (5 bases). Trimming took off 3 bases at V and 4 bases at J, with 9 bases between the two ends. The V gene's germline CDR1 is LGHDT and CDR2 YNNKEL (reference sequence). This CDR3 contains 13 residues. CDR3 sequence: CASSHERGTEAFF. CDR3 sequence (DNA): TGTGCCAGCAGCCATGAGAGGGGCACTGAAGCTTTCTTT.

The genes are TRBV5-1 and TRBJ1-1; TRBD1 aligns across 10 bases. The length of the CDR3 is 16 residues. Germline V CDR1 and CDR2: SGHRS, YFSETQ. Trimming at V came to 2 bases and at J to 0 bases, leaving 4 bases not matched to a gene. The CDR3 DNA reads TGCGCCAGCAGCTTCGGGACAGGGGACATGAACACTGAAGCTTTCTTT. Its protein is CASSFGTGDMNTEAFF.

The gene calls are TRBV9 and TRBJ2-3; D is perhaps TRBD1 (6 bases). Germline CDR1 reads SGDLS; CDR2 reads YYNGEE. The CDR3 runs 15 residues. Trimming removed 0 bases from V and 2 bases from J, with 10 bases in between. The CDR3 sequence: CASSVAVGATDTQYF. The CDR3 DNA reads TGTGCCAGCAGCGTAGCCGTGGGGGCCACAGATACGCAGTATTTT.

The chain joins TRBV10-3 to TRBJ2-7, with TRBD1 identical over 10 bases. The CDR3 runs to 14 residues. Germline trimming cut 5 bases from V and 4 bases from J; bases unmatched to any gene: 5. Germline lookup yields CDR1 ENHRY and CDR2 SYGVKD. CDR3 in amino acids: CAISQPGQGYEQYF. In DNA, the CDR3 is TGTGCCATCAGTCAACCGGGACAGGGGTACGAGCAGTACTTC.

The chain combines TRBV20-1 with TRBJ1-6; possibly TRBD1 for D (5 bases). V gave up 7 bases and J gave up 4 bases, with 20 bases separating them. Germline CDR1 is DFQATT and CDR2 is SNEGSKA (reference sequence). This CDR3 has 16 residues. CDR3 nucleotides: TGCAGTGTCTGGAACACCCAGGGCCATTATAATTCACCCCTCCACTTT. This sequence encodes CSVWNTQGHYNSPLHF.